This section outlines one T cell receptor beta chain sequence together with its context. What it binds is not known. This sample was taken from a study of cytotoxic CD8 clonotypes in ibrutinib-treated CLL. Study summary: Each sample contained, on average, roughly 250,000 productive templates and 75,000 to 95,000 productive rearrangements. Study-level results: Treatment saw public clonotypes, which were uncommon, either contract or stay stable.

Library input was about 2.2 micrograms of DNA from cryopreserved PBMCs. The ends lost 2 bases at V and 5 bases at J; junction bases unmatched: 5. The CDR3 is made up of 16 amino acids. Germline CDR1 reads MNHEY; CDR2 reads SVGAGI. Depth targeted 1 in 200,000 to 1 in 1 million T cells, averaging 10x coverage per clonotype. This table comes from immunoSEQ multiplex PCR, and its TCRdb copy is limited to in-frame clones, with some not included. The data show tens of thousands of clones, with approximately 60% seen just once and over 20% held by the top ten. This receptor was taken from a human donor with chronic lymphocytic leukemia. Sequences were derived from PBMCs, sampled after 24 months of ibrutinib treatment. The J gene is TRBJ2-7, the V gene TRBV6-5, with 14 bases that match TRBD2. The CDR3 DNA follows: TGTGCCAGCAGTTACAGGACTAGCGGGAGGTTTAACGAGCAGTACTTC. This sequence encodes CASSYRTSGRFNEQYF.